One and the same sample provided the 12 T cell receptor beta chains below, sequenced in a study of Ad26.COV2.S vaccination and SARS-CoV-2 variants. Assay: immunoSEQ multiplex PCR; the TCRdb copy retains only in-frame clones and omits some. The sample holds about 480,000 clones, around 90% seen once. Stated treatment: roughly 20 received Ad26.COV2.S at low or high dose, single or two shots; about 5 received placebo; per-sample allocation not given. All samples were drawn on day 63, counting from the first vaccine or placebo injection. The sequencing here drew on peripheral blood, taken in a trial of Ad26.COV2.S vaccine versus placebo. Source of these receptors: a person aged 18-65 years who received the Ad26.COV2.S COVID-19 vaccine or a placebo.

The CDR3 DNA reads TGTGCCAGCAGCCACCCAGCGGGGGGCACAGATACGCAGTATTTT. Translation gives CASSHPAGGTDTQYF. The chain employs TRBV3-1 (or the pseudogene TRBV3-2) and TRBJ2-3; 8 nucleotides match TRBD2. This CDR3 region has 15 residues. V was pared by 3 bases and J by 1 base, with 3 bases of the junction left unmatched. CDR1 is LGHDT and CDR2 is YNNKEL in the germline V gene (reference sequence).

CDR3 in amino acids: CAIGFNEQFF. DNA for the CDR3: TGTGCCATCGGATTTAATGAGCAGTTCTTC. V usage is TRBV12-3 or TRBV12-4 and J usage is TRBJ2-1; the D is unclear. With 10 bases removed from V and 7 bases from J, the gap between germline ends came to 8 bases. The CDR3 runs 10 residues.

The gene calls are TRBV30 and TRBJ2-1; D may be TRBD2 (5 bases). The CDR3 length is 13 residues. V was shortened by 3 bases and J by 8 bases, with 14 bases between the two germline ends. Germline CDR1 and CDR2: GTSNPN and SVGIG (reference sequence). CDR3 sequence: CAWSIRTLHEQFF. Written as DNA, the CDR3 is TGTGCCTGGAGCATCAGGACTCTACATGAGCAGTTCTTC.

The chain employs TRBV19 and TRBJ1-1; tentatively, D is TRBD1 (5 bases). The CDR3 has 13 residues. CDR1 is LNHDA and CDR2 is SQIVND in the germline V gene (reference sequence). Trimming cost V 7 bases and J 2 bases, with 11 bases left between them. CDR3 nucleotides: TGTGCCAGTAACCACAGGAGTAACACTGAAGCTTTCTTT. It yields the protein CASNHRSNTEAFF.

The chain has TRBV9 and TRBJ1-1; no reliable D call. The CDR3 consists of 16 residues. With 9 bases removed from V and 1 base from J, the gap between germline ends came to 22 bases. Germline-derived CDR1 and CDR2 are SGDLS and YYNGEE. The CDR3 sequence is CATRVRHPVGNTEAFF. The CDR3, as DNA: TGTGCCACTCGGGTGAGACACCCCGTGGGGAACACTGAAGCTTTCTTT.

This chain uses TRBV3-1 (or the pseudogene TRBV3-2) with TRBJ2-7; 7 nucleotides match TRBD2. Germline V gene sequence: CDR1 LGHDT, CDR2 YNNKEL (reference sequence). The J segment lost 6 bases and the V segment lost 1 base, leaving 6 bases of the junction unmatched. The CDR3 runs to 14 residues. The DNA of the CDR3 is TGTGCCAGCAGCCAAGCGGGAGGAGATAGCGAGCAGTACTTC. Encoded protein: CASSQAGGDSEQYF.

This sequence joins TRBV6-6 and TRBJ2-3; the D call may be TRBD1 or TRBD2 (6 bases each). The germline CDR1 and CDR2 sequences are MNHNY and SVGAGI (reference sequence). This CDR3 is 13 amino acids long. V gave up 7 bases and J gave up 1 base, with 9 bases separating them. The CDR3 DNA reads TGTGCCAGCATGGGGGGCCGCACAGATACGCAGTATTTT. Amino acid sequence: CASMGGRTDTQYF.

In this sample, this clone turned up once. The chain employs TRBV9 and TRBJ2-4; 7 bases fit TRBD2. The CDR3 has 15 residues. Trimming cost V 7 bases and J 0 bases; bases outside gene matches: 7. Germline V CDR1 and CDR2: SGDLS, YYNGEE. CDR3 DNA: TGTGCCAGCGGGGGGGGACCGCTAGCCAAAAACATTCAGTACTTC. This translates into CASGGGPLAKNIQYF.

The chain uses TRBV9 and TRBJ2-2; 11 nucleotides align to TRBD2. This CDR3 is built from 16 residues. Germline values: CDR1 SGDLS, CDR2 YYNGEE. Trimming cost V 1 base and J 7 bases; bases outside gene matches: 6. In DNA form, the CDR3 reads TGTGCCAGCAGCGTACTAGCGGGAGGAGTGGGCGGGGAGCTGTTTTTT. Its protein is CASSVLAGGVGGELFF.

The chain joins TRBV9 to TRBJ1-1, with D tentatively TRBD1 (5 bases). Trimming stripped 0 bases from V and 0 bases from J, with 9 bases between. Germline-derived CDR1 and CDR2 are SGDLS and YYNGEE. The CDR3 is 15 amino acids. CDR3 sequence: CASSVGGVLNTEAFF. The CDR3 DNA sequence: TGTGCCAGCAGCGTAGGAGGGGTTTTGAACACTGAAGCTTTCTTT.

The V and J genes are TRBV30 and TRBJ1-4, with D uncertain. Trimming took off 4 bases at V and 10 bases at J, with 19 bases between the two ends. Germline CDR1 reads GTSNPN; CDR2 reads SVGIG (reference sequence). This CDR3 contains 14 residues. The DNA for the CDR3 is TGTGCCTGGACCCCGTCCCGACAATCCCCAAAACTGTTTTTT. Its protein is CAWTPSRQSPKLFF.

This clone was counted a few times. The gene calls are TRBV6-6 and TRBJ1-1, with unresolved D. CDR1 MNHNY and CDR2 SVGAGI come from the germline V gene (reference sequence). The V end was cut by 2 bases, the J end by 1 base, with 11 bases between. This CDR3 comprises 15 residues. The CDR3 reads CASSYAPEKNTEAFF. Here the CDR3 DNA reads TGTGCCAGCAGTTACGCCCCCGAGAAGAACACTGAAGCTTTCTTT.